Below, 28 T cell receptor beta chains from the same sample are listed, as sequenced in a study of blood T cell repertoires in COVID-19. Measured with immunoSEQ multiplex PCR; TCRdb has only the in-frame clones, and not every one. This table has about 37,000 clones, more than 80% appearing once. Sequenced: peripheral blood. The source is a woman between 70 and 85 years old with acute or convalescent COVID-19.

The chain employs TRBV11-2 and TRBJ2-7; the match to TRBD2 covers 11 bases. The CDR3 has 18 residues. V lost 5 bases and J lost 2; bases outside the gene matches: 14. Germline values: CDR1 SGHAT, CDR2 FQNNGV. CDR3 amino acids: CASSPSGRWKGYTYEQYF. The CDR3 DNA reads TGTGCCAGCAGCCCTAGCGGGAGGTGGAAAGGTTACACCTACGAGCAGTACTTC.

The chain combines TRBV5-6 with TRBJ1-2, with TRBD1 matching 7 bases. CDR1 is SGHDT, CDR2 YYEEEE, per germline. The CDR3 loop spans 11 amino acids. With V trimmed by 2 bases and J by 8 bases, 0 bases remained unmatched. CDR3 residues: CASSLQGGYTF. CDR3 DNA: TGTGCCAGCAGCTTACAGGGGGGCTACACCTTC.

The gene calls are TRBV6-5 and TRBJ1-4, with 9 bases matching TRBD1. Looked up from germline, CDR1 is MNHEY and CDR2 is SVGAGI. The CDR3 runs to 13 residues. J lost 6 bases, V lost 5 bases, and 1 base had no gene match. This CDR3 is CASSRDRDEKLFF. CDR3 coding DNA: TGTGCCAGCAGTCGGGACAGGGATGAAAAACTGTTTTTT.

This chain connects TRBV10-3 to TRBJ1-2; 9 bases map to TRBD1. Germline loops: CDR1 ENHRY, CDR2 SYGVKD. V dropped 8 bases and J dropped 8; count of bases not matched to a gene: 9. The CDR3 runs to 13 residues. The CDR3: CAIETGGLEGYTF. The DNA of the CDR3 is TGTGCCATCGAGACAGGGGGATTGGAAGGCTACACCTTC.

In this sample, this clone turned up once. V is TRBV9 and J is TRBJ2-3, with TRBD2 matching 13 bases. V dropped 4 bases and J dropped 3; count of bases not matched to a gene: 8. The CDR3 consists of 17 residues. CDR1 and CDR2 (germline): SGDLS, YYNGEE. CDR3 protein: CASSRLAGGISTDTQYF. CDR3 nucleotide sequence: TGTGCCAGCAGCCGACTAGCGGGGGGTATCTCAACAGATACGCAGTATTTT.

This clone was seen just once. The chain employs TRBV5-1 and TRBJ2-4; D might be TRBD2 (6 bases). The CDR3 totals 13 residues. V was shortened by 4 bases and J by 12 bases, with 17 bases between the two germline ends. The V gene's germline CDR1 is SGHRS and CDR2 YFSETQ. The DNA of the CDR3 is TGCGCCAGCAGCCCGGGGACCGGAGGGGCTCAGTACTTC. Translation: CASSPGTGGAQYF.

This chain uses TRBV2 with TRBJ2-5; TRBD2 matches at 14 bases. CDR3 length: 14 amino acids. Unmatched junction bases numbered 7, after V lost 7 bases and J lost 9 bases. CDR1 is SNHLY, CDR2 FYNNEI, per germline. The CDR3 sequence is CASKTSGGGRAQYF. CDR3 in DNA: TGTGCCAGCAAGACTAGCGGGGGGGGCAGGGCCCAGTACTTC.

V is TRBV6-5 and J is TRBJ2-7; 11 positions match TRBD2. The V gene end was trimmed by 8 bases and the J gene end by 4 bases; junction bases not matched to a gene: 10. This CDR3 spans 15 amino acids. Per germline, CDR1 MNHEY and CDR2 SVGAGI. In DNA form, the CDR3 reads TGTGCCAGCTGTACCACTACTAGCGGGAGTTACGAGCAGTACTTC. Its protein product is CASCTTTSGSYEQYF.

The chain has TRBV6-5 and TRBJ1-3, with TRBD1 matching 7 bases. The CDR3 is made up of 15 amino acids. Germline-derived CDR1 and CDR2 are MNHEY and SVGAGI. Trimming at V came to 0 bases and at J to 8 bases, leaving 7 bases not matched to a gene. The CDR3 nucleotides are TGTGCCAGCAGTTACTCTCGGGACAGCCAGTACACCATATATTTT. This gives the protein CASSYSRDSQYTIYF.

The rearrangement uses TRBV5-6 and TRBJ1-5; D not resolved. The length of the CDR3 is 13 residues. CDR1 SGHDT and CDR2 YYEEEE come from the germline V gene. V lost 2 bases to trimming and J lost 2 bases, with 5 bases between them. The CDR3 spells CASSFGGNQPQHF. The CDR3 nucleotides are TGTGCCAGCAGCTTCGGGGGCAATCAGCCCCAGCATTTT.

V is TRBV7-9 and J is TRBJ2-1, with TRBD1 matching over 7 bases. The CDR3 covers 15 residues. V lost 1 base, J lost 6 bases, and 6 bases stayed unmatched. CDR1 and CDR2 from the germline V gene are SEHNR and FQNEAQ (reference sequence). The CDR3 loop is CASSLGTGLFNEQFF. CDR3 coding DNA: TGTGCCAGCAGCTTAGGGACAGGTCTTTTCAATGAGCAGTTCTTC.

The chain is built from TRBV13 and TRBJ2-7; TRBD1 matches at 8 bases. This CDR3 region has 13 residues. Per germline, CDR1 PRHDT and CDR2 FYEKMQ (reference sequence). Trimming at V came to 5 bases and at J to 4 bases, leaving 4 bases not matched to a gene. CDR3 coding DNA: TGTGCCAGCAGCCATAGGACAGGGTACGAGCAGTACTTC. Translation gives CASSHRTGYEQYF.

The V and J genes are TRBV3-1 (or the pseudogene TRBV3-2) and TRBJ2-3; TRBD2 aligns across 13 bases. Germline CDR1 and CDR2: LGHDT and YNNKEL (reference sequence). CDR3 length equals 16 residues. V lost 1 base and J lost 6; bases outside the gene matches: 4. The chain's CDR3 is CASSQGLAGGPDTQYF. CDR3 nucleotides: TGTGCCAGCAGCCAAGGACTAGCGGGAGGCCCCGATACGCAGTATTTT.

V usage is TRBV29-1 and J usage is TRBJ1-2; 9 positions match TRBD1. V was pared by 6 bases and J by 7 bases, with 3 bases of the junction left unmatched. CDR3 size: 11 residues. Germline-derived CDR1 and CDR2 are SQVTM and ANQGSEA. The CDR3: CSVGTGPGYTF. Here the CDR3 DNA reads TGCAGCGTGGGGACAGGGCCTGGCTACACCTTC.

This chain uses TRBV9 with TRBJ2-1, with 7 bases that match TRBD1. Germline CDR1 reads SGDLS; CDR2 reads YYNGEE. V dropped 3 bases and J dropped 9; count of bases not matched to a gene: 3. CDR3 size: 12 residues. CDR3 in DNA: TGTGCCAGCAGCGCCGACAGGGCTGAGCAGTTCTTC. It encodes CASSADRAEQFF.

The chain is built from TRBV6-5 and TRBJ1-1; D not resolved. The CDR3 contains 14 residues. V dropped 6 bases and J dropped 6 bases, with 17 bases sitting between them. Germline loops: CDR1 MNHEY, CDR2 SVGAGI. The CDR3 loop reads CASRHQVSEAEAFF. DNA of the CDR3: TGTGCCAGCAGACACCAGGTGTCGGAAGCTGAAGCTTTCTTT.

The chain employs TRBV15 and TRBJ2-2; 7 bases match TRBD1. The V gene's germline CDR1 is LNHNV and CDR2 YYDKDF (reference sequence). This CDR3 contains 15 residues. The trim removed 1 base at V and 5 bases at J, leaving 4 bases unmatched. The CDR3 DNA reads TGTGCCACCAGCAGAGGGGGACAGAGGACCGGGGAGCTGTTTTTT. It is translated as CATSRGGQRTGELFF.

This rearrangement joins TRBV15 to TRBJ1-2; TRBD1 matches 8 bases. The germline V gene encodes CDR1 LNHNV and CDR2 YYDKDF (reference sequence). This CDR3 region has 15 residues. Trimming removed 1 base from V and 4 bases from J; junction bases left unmatched: 5. DNA of the CDR3: TGTGCCACCAGCAGAGTGGGGACAGGCGCCTATGGCTACACCTTC. Translation gives CATSRVGTGAYGYTF.

J is TRBJ1-2 and V is TRBV6-1; D gene uncertain. From germline, CDR1 is MNHNS and CDR2 SASEGT. The CDR3 consists of 14 residues. Trimming removed 3 bases from V and 4 bases from J, with 12 bases in between. CDR3 amino acids: CASSESLGIYGYTF. The CDR3 DNA is TGTGCCAGCAGTGAGAGCCTAGGTATCTATGGCTACACCTTC.

The gene calls are TRBV5-1 and TRBJ2-7, with TRBD2 matching over 9 bases. The CDR3 length is 16 residues. J gave up 4 bases and V 4 bases, and 12 bases lay outside the gene matches. The germline CDR1 and CDR2 sequences are SGHRS and YFSETQ. CDR3 in amino acids: CASSSASGTSLYEQYF. CDR3 DNA sequence: TGCGCCAGCAGCAGCGCATCCGGGACTAGCTTGTACGAGCAGTACTTC. Drawing the rest from reference TRBV5-1 and TRBJ2-7, the complete variable domain is KAGVTQTPRYLIKTRGQQVTLSCSPISGHRSVSWYQQTPGQGLQFLFEYFSETQRNKGNFPGRFSGRQFSNSRSEMNVSTLELGDSALYLCASSSASGTSLYEQYFGPGTRLTVT.

The V gene is TRBV7-2, the J gene TRBJ2-3, with 12 nucleotides matching TRBD2. The germline V gene encodes CDR1 SGHTA and CDR2 FQGNSA. The V and J ends lost 5 bases and 6 bases, in that order; junction bases with no gene match: 6. The CDR3 has 15 amino acids. The CDR3 nucleotides are TGTGCCAGCAGCCCTAGCGGGGGGGCTGGTGATACGCAGTATTTT. This gives the protein CASSPSGGAGDTQYF. Full variable domain (outside the CDR3, taken from reference TRBV7-2 and TRBJ2-3): GAGVSQSPSNKVTEKGKDVELRCDPISGHTALYWYRQSLGQGLEFLIYFQGNSAPDKSGLPSDRFSAERTGGSVSTLTIQRTQQEDSAVYLCASSPSGGAGDTQYFGPGTRLTVL.

V gene TRBV27 combines with J gene TRBJ2-5, with D possibly TRBD1 on 5 matching bases. Trimming shortened V by 3 bases and J by 4 bases, and 15 bases separated the two germline ends. The CDR3 contains 15 residues. Germline-derived CDR1 and CDR2 are MNHEY and SMNVEV (reference sequence). CDR3 in amino acids: CASSLSGWIGETQYF. The CDR3 nucleotides are TGTGCCAGCAGTTTGTCAGGGTGGATTGGAGAGACCCAGTACTTC.

This rearrangement joins TRBV12-5 to TRBJ1-2; TRBD1 aligns across 11 bases. The CDR3 runs 16 residues. V was pared by 1 base and J by 6 bases, with 7 bases of the junction left unmatched. The germline gives CDR1 LGHNT, CDR2 FRNRAP. The CDR3 DNA reads TGTGCTAGTGGTTTGGACCCTCGGACAGGGGGCGATGGCTACACCTTC. It yields the protein CASGLDPRTGGDGYTF.

V usage is TRBV5-1 and J usage is TRBJ1-1, with 7 positions matching TRBD1. Germline-derived CDR1 and CDR2 are SGHRS and YFSETQ. With V trimmed by 0 bases and J by 5 bases, 4 bases remained unmatched. This CDR3 comprises 14 residues. The CDR3 region has the DNA TGCGCCAGCAGCTTGGTGCAGGGGGAGACTGAAGCTTTCTTT. Residues: CASSLVQGETEAFF.

This CDR3 is CASSLIPSGGPYNEQFF. CDR3 coding DNA: TGTGCCAGCAGCTTGATTCCTAGCGGGGGCCCTTACAATGAGCAGTTCTTC. J is TRBJ2-1 and V is TRBV5-6; 10 nucleotides line up with TRBD2. Per germline, CDR1 SGHDT and CDR2 YYEEEE. The junction had 8 bases not matched to a gene; V was cut back by 1 base and J by 4 bases. CDR3 size: 17 residues.

The V call is TRBV5-1, the J call TRBJ1-1; 7 nucleotides line up with TRBD1. The germline V gene has CDR1 SGHRS and CDR2 YFSETQ. The ends lost 7 bases at V and 0 bases at J; junction bases unmatched: 9. This CDR3 has 15 residues. The CDR3 region is CASGPGQTMNTEAFF. The CDR3 DNA reads TGCGCCAGCGGTCCGGGACAGACTATGAACACTGAAGCTTTCTTT.

This clone occurred a few times. This chain uses TRBV9 with TRBJ2-7; 8 positions agree with TRBD2. Per germline, CDR1 SGDLS and CDR2 YYNGEE. The CDR3 spans 12 residues. J was trimmed by 5 bases and V by 3 bases; bases with no gene match: 1. The CDR3 here is CASSGAGDEQYF. The CDR3 nucleotides read TGTGCCAGCAGCGGAGCGGGGGACGAGCAGTACTTC.

J is TRBJ1-3 and V is TRBV7-9, with D possibly TRBD1 on 5 matching bases. Trimming left V 7 bases short and J 0 bases short, with 13 bases between. Germline V lookup: CDR1 SEHNR, CDR2 FQNEAQ (reference sequence). CDR3 length: 15 residues. CDR3 in DNA: TGTGCCAGCACCCTAAAGGGGTTCTCTGGAAACACCATATATTTT. Protein sequence: CASTLKGFSGNTIYF.